The 14 T cell receptor beta chains reported below all come from one sample, sequenced in a study of blood T cell repertoires in COVID-19. The assay was immunoSEQ multiplex PCR, and TCRdb's table has in-frame clones only and misses some. The sample lists roughly 400,000 clones, 70% to 90% occurring once. Sequencing used PBMCs or T cells enriched from blood (not recorded which). The receptor set was obtained from a woman aged 18-29 years who had been exposed to COVID-19.

The CDR3 loop reads CASSVGASLRETQYF. The CDR3 region has the DNA TGCGCCAGCAGCGTTGGTGCTAGCCTCAGGGAGACCCAGTACTTC. The chain combines TRBV5-1 with TRBJ2-5; TRBD2 might be the D (5 bases). CDR1 and CDR2 (germline): SGHRS, YFSETQ. The CDR3 has 15 residues. V lost 4 bases, J lost 5 bases, and 18 bases lay in between.

In this sample, this clone turned up a few times. The chain recombines TRBV4-3 with TRBJ2-1, with D possibly TRBD1 on 5 matching bases. Germline loops: CDR1 LGHNA, CDR2 YSLEER. Trimming left V 5 bases short and J 4 bases short, with 21 bases between. The CDR3 contains 17 residues. The CDR3 sequence: CASSSARFAREYNEQFF. In nucleotides, the CDR3 is TGCGCCAGCAGCTCAGCTAGGTTTGCCAGGGAATACAATGAGCAGTTCTTC.

The rearrangement links TRBV9 to TRBJ1-2; a weak D match, TRBD1 (6 bases). Trimming left V 7 bases short and J 8 bases short, with 15 bases between. The CDR3 runs 12 residues. Germline CDR1 and CDR2: SGDLS and YYNGEE. The CDR3 protein is CASAKGGTGYTF. As DNA, the CDR3 is TGTGCCAGCGCCAAAGGGGGAACCGGCTACACCTTC.

This chain links TRBV2 with TRBJ1-1; TRBD1 aligns across 10 bases. Looked up from germline, CDR1 is SNHLY and CDR2 is FYNNEI. This CDR3 region has 16 residues. V trimming: 6 bases; J trimming: 3 bases; junction bases outside the gene matches: 10. DNA for the CDR3: TGTGCCAGCAGCGACGACAGGGGGCTTCAGGACACTGAAGCTTTCTTT. It translates to CASSDDRGLQDTEAFF.

V and J are TRBV28 and TRBJ2-7, with D possibly being TRBD1 (6 bases). This CDR3 contains 15 residues. The germline V and J ends were trimmed by 5 bases and 2 bases, with 16 bases remaining between them. Germline loops: CDR1 MDHEN, CDR2 SYDVKM. CDR3 nucleotide sequence: TGTGCCAGCAGTACGTGGGACATGACGGCCTACGAGCAGTACTTC. Amino acids: CASSTWDMTAYEQYF.

The gene calls are TRBV27 and TRBJ2-3; tentative D call: TRBD1 (5 bases). The V gene's germline CDR1 is MNHEY and CDR2 SMNVEV (reference sequence). With 6 bases removed from V and 7 bases from J, the gap between germline ends came to 14 bases. The CDR3 has 13 amino acids. CDR3: CASRPLGQNTQYF. In nucleotides, the CDR3 is TGTGCCAGCAGGCCCCTCGGACAAAATACGCAGTATTTT.

The gene calls are TRBV4-2 and TRBJ2-6; the match to TRBD1 covers 11 bases. V trimming: 2 bases; J trimming: 3 bases; junction bases outside the gene matches: 9. Germline V gene sequence: CDR1 LGHNA, CDR2 YNFKEQ. The CDR3 consists of 19 residues. CDR3 in DNA: TGTGCCAGCAGCCAACAAGAGGACAGGGGGCTGGGTGGGGCCAACGTCCTGACTTTC. This codes for CASSQQEDRGLGGANVLTF.

This sequence joins TRBV29-1 and TRBJ1-4; no reliable D call. The CDR3 runs to 14 residues. With 4 bases removed from V and 8 bases from J, the gap between germline ends came to 17 bases. Germline V gene sequence: CDR1 SQVTM, CDR2 ANQGSEA. The CDR3 loop reads CSVGGGALEEKLFF. The CDR3, as DNA: TGCAGCGTTGGAGGCGGAGCGTTAGAGGAAAAACTGTTTTTT.

This chain connects TRBV12-5 to TRBJ2-1, with TRBD1 identical over 7 bases. The CDR3 spans 12 residues. Germline V lookup: CDR1 LGHNT, CDR2 FRNRAP. Trimming took 3 bases from V and 8 from J; bases not matched to a gene: 1. Written as DNA, the CDR3 is TGTGCTAGTGGTTTACAGGGGTATGAGCAGTTCTTC. Its translation: CASGLQGYEQFF.

The chain links TRBV6-2 or TRBV6-3 to TRBJ1-1, with TRBD1 as a possible D gene (5 bases). Germline V gene sequence: CDR1 MNHEY, CDR2 SVGEGT. The V end lost 2 bases, the J end lost 4 bases, and 11 bases lay between the germline ends. There are 14 residues in the CDR3. CDR3 bases: TGTGCCAGCAGTTACAGCCGGGGGAGCACTGAAGCTTTCTTT. It is translated as CASSYSRGSTEAFF.

The CDR3 sequence: CASSLQNEAFF. The CDR3 bases are TGTGCCAGCAGTTTACAGAACGAAGCTTTCTTT. J is TRBJ1-1 and V is TRBV12-3 or TRBV12-4; D unresolved. This CDR3 region has 11 residues. The germline V and J ends were trimmed by 2 bases and 8 bases, with 6 bases remaining between them.

This chain links TRBV14 with TRBJ2-2, with 7 bases identical to TRBD1. The CDR3 length is 16 residues. The V segment lost 4 bases and the J segment 5 bases; nucleotides outside the gene matches: 10. Germline CDR1 and CDR2: SGHDN and FVKESK. CDR3 DNA sequence: TGTGCCAGCAGCCCACCGGGACAGCTTACAACCGGGGAGCTGTTTTTT. As protein: CASSPPGQLTTGELFF.

The chain recombines TRBV3-1 (or the pseudogene TRBV3-2) with TRBJ2-3; D possibly corresponds to TRBD1 (6 bases). CDR3 length equals 14 residues. Trimming shortened V by 1 base and J by 9 bases, and 14 bases separated the two germline ends. CDR1 is LGHDT, CDR2 YNNKEL, per germline (reference sequence). CDR3 residues: CASSQVGAGITQYF. The CDR3 DNA reads TGTGCCAGCAGCCAAGTGGGGGCCGGTATCACGCAGTATTTT.

The chain joins TRBV11-3 to TRBJ2-2, with TRBD2 matching 12 bases. Trimming removed 3 bases from V and 1 base from J; junction bases left unmatched: 0. The V gene's germline CDR1 is SGHNT and CDR2 YENEEA. The CDR3 is made up of 16 amino acids. CDR3 in amino acids: CASSLGLAGNTGELFF. CDR3 DNA: TGTGCCAGCAGCTTGGGACTAGCGGGGAACACCGGGGAGCTGTTTTTT.